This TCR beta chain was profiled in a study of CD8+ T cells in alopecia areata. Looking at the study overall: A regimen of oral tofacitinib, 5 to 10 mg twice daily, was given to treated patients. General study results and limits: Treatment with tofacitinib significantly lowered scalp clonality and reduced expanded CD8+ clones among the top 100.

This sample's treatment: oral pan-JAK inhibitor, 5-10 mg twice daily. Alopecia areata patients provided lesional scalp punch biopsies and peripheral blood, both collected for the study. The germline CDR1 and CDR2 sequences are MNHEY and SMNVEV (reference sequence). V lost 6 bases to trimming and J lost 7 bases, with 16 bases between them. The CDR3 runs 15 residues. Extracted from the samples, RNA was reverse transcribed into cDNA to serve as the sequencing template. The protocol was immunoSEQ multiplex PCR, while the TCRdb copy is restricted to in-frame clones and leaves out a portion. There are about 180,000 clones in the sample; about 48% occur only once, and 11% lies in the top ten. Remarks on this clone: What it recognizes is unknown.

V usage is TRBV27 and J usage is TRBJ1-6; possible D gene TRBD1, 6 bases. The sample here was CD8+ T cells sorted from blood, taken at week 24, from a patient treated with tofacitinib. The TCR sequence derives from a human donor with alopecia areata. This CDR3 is CASRGADTSNSPLHF. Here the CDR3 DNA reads TGTGCCAGCAGGGGGGCGGACACTTCGAATTCACCCCTCCACTTT.